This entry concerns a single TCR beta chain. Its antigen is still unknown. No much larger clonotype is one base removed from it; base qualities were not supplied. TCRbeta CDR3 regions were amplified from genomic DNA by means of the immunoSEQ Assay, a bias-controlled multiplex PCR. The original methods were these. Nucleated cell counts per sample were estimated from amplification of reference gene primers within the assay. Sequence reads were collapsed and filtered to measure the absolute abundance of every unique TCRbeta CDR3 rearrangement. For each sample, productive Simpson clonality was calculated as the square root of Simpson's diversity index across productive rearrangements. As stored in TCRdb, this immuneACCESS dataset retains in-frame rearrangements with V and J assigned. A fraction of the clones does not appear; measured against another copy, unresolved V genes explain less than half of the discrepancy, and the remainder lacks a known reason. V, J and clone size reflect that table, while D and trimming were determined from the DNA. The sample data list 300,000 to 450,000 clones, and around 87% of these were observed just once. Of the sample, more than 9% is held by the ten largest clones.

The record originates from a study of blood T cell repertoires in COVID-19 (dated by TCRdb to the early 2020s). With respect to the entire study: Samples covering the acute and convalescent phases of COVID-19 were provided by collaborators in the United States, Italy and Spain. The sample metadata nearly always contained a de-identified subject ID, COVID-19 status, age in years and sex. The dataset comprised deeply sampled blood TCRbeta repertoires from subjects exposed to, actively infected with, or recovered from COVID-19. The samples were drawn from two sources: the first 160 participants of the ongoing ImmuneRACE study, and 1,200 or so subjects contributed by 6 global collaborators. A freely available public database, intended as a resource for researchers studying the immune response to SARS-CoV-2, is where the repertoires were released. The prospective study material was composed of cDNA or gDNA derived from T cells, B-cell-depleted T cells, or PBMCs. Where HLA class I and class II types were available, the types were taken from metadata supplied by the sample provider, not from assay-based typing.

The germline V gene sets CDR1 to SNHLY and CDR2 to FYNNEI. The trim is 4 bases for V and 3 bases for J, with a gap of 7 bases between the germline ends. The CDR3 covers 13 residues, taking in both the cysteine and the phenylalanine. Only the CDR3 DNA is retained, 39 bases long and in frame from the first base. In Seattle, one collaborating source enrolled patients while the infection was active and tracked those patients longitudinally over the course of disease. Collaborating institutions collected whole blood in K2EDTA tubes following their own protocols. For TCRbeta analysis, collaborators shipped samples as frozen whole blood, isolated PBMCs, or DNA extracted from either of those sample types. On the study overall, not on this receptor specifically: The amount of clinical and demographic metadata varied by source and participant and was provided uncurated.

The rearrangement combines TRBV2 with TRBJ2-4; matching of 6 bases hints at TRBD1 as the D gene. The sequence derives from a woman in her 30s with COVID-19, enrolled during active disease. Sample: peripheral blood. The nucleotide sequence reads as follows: TGTGCCAGCAGTGCGGACAGCAAAAACATTCAGTACTTC. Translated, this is CASSADSKNIQYF.